The next 10 T cell receptor beta chains were all read from a single sample in a study of blood T cells in healthy people across ages. For the second PCR, which ran for about 7 to 11 cycles, a sample-barcoded 5' primer and a J-beta primer mix were used. In TCRdb, the 5' RACE reads were re-called with MiXCR into one record per CDR3 protein. The sample carries more than 450,000 distinct CDR3 sequences, over 25% recorded once. These sequences were also reported in another study, on T cells of mothers and their children.

Sequencing was done on a sample of blood. The source of these receptors is a boy aged 2 to 10 in good health.

This chain links TRBV12-3 or TRBV12-4 with TRBJ2-3, with D uncertain. The V and J ends lost 7 bases and 3 bases respectively, with 20 bases between them. CDR3 size: 16 residues. In DNA, the CDR3 is TGTGCCAGCACCGTTTTGGAGAGAGAGATGACAGATACGCAGTATTTT. The encoded protein is CASTVLEREMTDTQYF.

The V call is TRBV10-3, the J call TRBJ2-5, with 7 bases fitting TRBD1. The germline V gene has CDR1 ENHRY and CDR2 SYGVKD. There are 16 residues in the CDR3. The V gene end was trimmed by 2 bases and the J gene end by 5 bases; junction bases not matched to a gene: 11. CDR3 DNA: TGTGCCATCAGTGAGAACCGGCAGGGGGTTGTGGAGACCCAGTACTTC. Its protein is CAISENRQGVVETQYF.

This rearrangement joins TRBV20-1 to TRBJ1-3; TRBD1 is a possible D gene (6 bases). There are 14 residues in the CDR3. The germline V and J ends were trimmed by 1 base and 2 bases, with 9 bases remaining between them. CDR1 is DFQATT, CDR2 SNEGSKA, per germline (reference sequence). Written as DNA, the CDR3 is TGCAGTGCTAGAGCGGACAGCCCTGGAAACACCATATATTTT. Amino acids: CSARADSPGNTIYF.

This clonotype was counted only a few times. This chain joins TRBV29-1 and TRBJ2-5; D remains ambiguous. The CDR3 contains 13 residues. Between the trimmed V and J ends, which lost 6 bases and 5 bases, there was a span of 16 bases. The germline V gene has CDR1 SQVTM and CDR2 ANQGSEA. Here the CDR3 reads CSVVRMAKETQYF. The DNA for the CDR3 is TGCAGCGTGGTTCGAATGGCCAAGGAGACCCAGTACTTC.

The gene calls are TRBV6-5 and TRBJ1-5; TRBD1 agrees at 8 bases. J gave up 7 bases and V 2 bases, and 7 bases lay outside the gene matches. The length of the CDR3 is 15 residues. CDR1 MNHEY and CDR2 SVGAGI come from the germline V gene. The CDR3 protein is CASSYGGQGSQPQHF. The CDR3 region has the DNA TGTGCCAGCAGTTACGGTGGACAGGGTAGCCAGCCCCAGCATTTT.

This chain links TRBV15 with TRBJ2-3; maybe TRBD2 (5 bases). This CDR3 spans 14 amino acids. V dropped 1 base and J dropped 3 bases, with 8 bases sitting between them. CDR1 and CDR2 (germline): LNHNV, YYDKDF (reference sequence). Here the CDR3 DNA reads TGTGCCACCAGCAGAGCGTCGGGGACAGATACGCAGTATTTT. Translation: CATSRASGTDTQYF.

The chain links TRBV7-9 to TRBJ2-7; D is undetermined. The ends were cut back, 2 bases at V and 4 bases at J, with 12 bases in the middle. This CDR3 spans 14 amino acids. CDR1 and CDR2 from the germline V gene are SEHNR and FQNEAQ (reference sequence). CDR3 sequence (DNA): TGTGCCAGCAGCTTACTGCCCCCCTCTTACGAGCAGTACTTC. It translates to CASSLLPPSYEQYF.

This clonotype was seen a handful of times. The chain is built from TRBV9 and TRBJ2-5; 7 nucleotides line up with TRBD1. Judging by the DNA end, TRBJ2-7 fits better; the J call may be wrong. The CDR3 has 14 amino acids. Germline CDR1 reads SGDLS; CDR2 reads YYNGEE. The CDR3 DNA follows: TGTGCCAGCAGCGCATCGGGACAGCTCTACGAGCAGTACTTC. Protein sequence: CASSASGQLYEQYF.

The chain couples TRBV20-1 to TRBJ2-5; D might be TRBD2 (6 bases). The DNA end favors TRBJ2-1, so the J call may be wrong. Germline V gives CDR1 DFQATT, CDR2 SNEGSKA (reference sequence). The CDR3 is 13 residues long. The CDR3: CSALRLDFNEQFF. The CDR3 DNA follows: TGCAGTGCTCTCCGACTAGACTTCAATGAGCAGTTCTTC.

This chain connects TRBV19 to TRBJ1-5; TRBD1 matches at 10 bases. This CDR3 region has 15 residues. The V gene end was trimmed by 11 bases and the J gene end by 1 base; junction bases not matched to a gene: 8. Germline V lookup: CDR1 LNHDA, CDR2 SQIVND (reference sequence). CDR3 DNA sequence: TGTGCCTCTTGGGACAGGGGCGGAAGCAATCAGCCCCAGCATTTT. Translated, it gives CASWDRGGSNQPQHF.